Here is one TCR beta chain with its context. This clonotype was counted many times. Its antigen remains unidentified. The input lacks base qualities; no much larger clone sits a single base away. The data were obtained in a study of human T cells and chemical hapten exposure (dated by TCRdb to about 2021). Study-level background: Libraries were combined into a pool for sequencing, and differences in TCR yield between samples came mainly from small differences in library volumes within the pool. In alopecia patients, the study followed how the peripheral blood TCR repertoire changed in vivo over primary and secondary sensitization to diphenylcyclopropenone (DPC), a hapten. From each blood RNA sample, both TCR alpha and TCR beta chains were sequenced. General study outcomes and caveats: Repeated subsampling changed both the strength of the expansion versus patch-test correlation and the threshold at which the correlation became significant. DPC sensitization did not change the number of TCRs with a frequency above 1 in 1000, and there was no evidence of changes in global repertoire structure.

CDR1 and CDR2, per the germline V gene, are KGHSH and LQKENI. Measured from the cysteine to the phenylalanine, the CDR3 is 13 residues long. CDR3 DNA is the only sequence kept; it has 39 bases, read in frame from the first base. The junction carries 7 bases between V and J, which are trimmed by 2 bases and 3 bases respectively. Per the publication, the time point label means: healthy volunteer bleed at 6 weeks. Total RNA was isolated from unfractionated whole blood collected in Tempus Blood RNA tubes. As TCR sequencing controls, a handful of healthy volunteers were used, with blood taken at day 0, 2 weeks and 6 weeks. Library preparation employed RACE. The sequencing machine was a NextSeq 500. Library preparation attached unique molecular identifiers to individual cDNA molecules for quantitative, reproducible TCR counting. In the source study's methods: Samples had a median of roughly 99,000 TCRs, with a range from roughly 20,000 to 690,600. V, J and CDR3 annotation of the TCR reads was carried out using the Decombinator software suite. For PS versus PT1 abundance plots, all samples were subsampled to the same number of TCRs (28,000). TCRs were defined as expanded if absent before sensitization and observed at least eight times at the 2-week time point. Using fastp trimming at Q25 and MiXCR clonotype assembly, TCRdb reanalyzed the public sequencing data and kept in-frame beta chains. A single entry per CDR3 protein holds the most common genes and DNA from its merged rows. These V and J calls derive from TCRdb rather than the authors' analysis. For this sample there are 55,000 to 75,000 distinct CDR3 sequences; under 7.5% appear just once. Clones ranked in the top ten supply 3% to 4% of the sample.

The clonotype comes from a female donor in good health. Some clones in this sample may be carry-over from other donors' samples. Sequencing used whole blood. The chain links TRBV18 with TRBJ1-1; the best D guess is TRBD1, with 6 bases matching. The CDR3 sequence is CASSPYRDTEAFF. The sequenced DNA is TGTGCCAGCTCACCATACAGGGACACTGAAGCTTTCTTT.